The 11 T cell receptor beta chains reported below all come from one sample, sequenced in a study of blood T cells in healthy people across ages. Next came a second PCR, run for 7 to 11 cycles, which used a sample-barcoded 5' primer along with a J-beta primer mix. In TCRdb, the 5' RACE reads were re-called with MiXCR into one record per CDR3 protein. The table includes around 1,600,000 distinct CDR3 sequences, under 55% detected once. Sequenced: blood. The source of these receptors is a woman aged 18 to 35 in good health.

This clonotype was recorded a few times. The V and J genes are TRBV7-9 and TRBJ2-1; TRBD2 is a possible D gene (6 bases). V lost 6 bases to trimming and J lost 2 bases, with 11 bases between them. CDR3 size: 14 residues. Germline-derived CDR1 and CDR2 are SEHNR and FQNEAQ (reference sequence). The CDR3 here is CASRKEGPYNEQFF. CDR3 DNA sequence: TGTGCCAGCAGAAAGGAGGGACCCTACAATGAGCAGTTCTTC.

This clonotype was recorded a few times. The chain recombines TRBV7-9 with TRBJ2-1, with D hard to call. Germline V gene data show CDR1 as SEHNR and CDR2 as FQNEAQ (reference sequence). Between the trimmed V and J ends, which lost 8 bases and 6 bases, there was a span of 14 bases. The CDR3 contains 13 residues. DNA of the CDR3: TGTGCCAGCTCCTTCCCAGCCGTCAATGAGCAGTTCTTC. Translated: CASSFPAVNEQFF.

This clonotype was seen just once. The chain is built from TRBV6-1 and TRBJ1-2, with 8 positions matching TRBD1. The CDR3 extends over 15 amino acids. Germline loops: CDR1 MNHNS, CDR2 SASEGT. Unmatched junction bases numbered 9, after V lost 6 bases and J lost 3 bases. CDR3 nucleotides: TGTGCCAGCAGAACCGGGACAGGAACTTACTATGGCTACACCTTC. Translating it yields CASRTGTGTYYGYTF.

As regards this clonotype: One junction end disagrees with the germline gene, perhaps due to a read error. The chain joins TRBV29-1 to TRBJ1-3; unclear D gene. From germline, CDR1 is SQVTM and CDR2 ANQGSEA. This CDR3 comprises 13 residues. The CDR3 DNA follows: TGCAGCGTTGTGGTTACCTCTGGAAACACCACATATTTT. Encoded protein: CSVVVTSGNTTYF.

This clonotype has at least ten counts. V gene TRBV20-1 combines with J gene TRBJ2-3, with a possible D match to TRBD2 (6 bases). The CDR3 runs to 15 residues. CDR1 is DFQATT and CDR2 is SNEGSKA in the germline V gene (reference sequence). Trimming took 0 bases from V and 5 from J, leaving 15 bases between them. In DNA form, the CDR3 reads TGCAGTGCTAGAGACCCGACTAGGCCCGTAGATACGCAGTATTTT. Translating gives CSARDPTRPVDTQYF.

The rearrangement links TRBV4-3 to TRBJ1-1, with TRBD1 identical over 8 bases. The CDR3 totals 16 residues. V was clipped by 0 bases and J by 1 base; unmatched bases: 4. CDR1 and CDR2 (germline): LGHNA, YSLEER. This chain's CDR3 is CASSQDTGTGNTEAFF. CDR3 nucleotide sequence: TGCGCCAGCAGCCAAGATACAGGGACAGGGAACACTGAAGCTTTCTTT.

The chain couples TRBV4-1 to TRBJ2-5; 7 bases map to TRBD2. The J call may not be correct, given that the DNA end is closer to TRBJ2-7. The length of the CDR3 is 15 residues. The germline V gene has CDR1 MGHRA and CDR2 YSYEKL. The CDR3 DNA is TGCGCCAGCAGCCAAGGCGGGAGTAGTTTCTACGAGCAGTACTTC. Its translation is CASSQGGSSFYEQYF.

The chain joins TRBV7-9 to TRBJ1-2; no reliable D call. Germline loops: CDR1 SEHNR, CDR2 FQNEAQ (reference sequence). This CDR3 contains 14 residues. V shed 6 bases and J shed 2 bases, with 13 bases lying between them. The CDR3: CASSLLWGNYGYTF. CDR3 nucleotide sequence: TGTGCCAGCAGTCTCTTATGGGGAAACTATGGCTACACCTTC.

This clonotype was picked up many times. The chain has TRBV28 and TRBJ2-1; 8 nucleotides align to TRBD2. Per the germline V gene, CDR1 is MDHEN and CDR2 is SYDVKM. This CDR3 comprises 14 residues. Germline trimming cut 5 bases from V and 7 bases from J; bases unmatched to any gene: 7. CDR3 sequence: CASSRGGPGNEQFF. The CDR3 nucleotides are TGTGCCAGCAGTCGGGGGGGCCCTGGGAATGAGCAGTTCTTC.

This chain joins TRBV4-1 and TRBJ2-1; no clear D. V was cut by 0 bases and J by 0 bases, with 9 bases left in between. This CDR3 is 16 amino acids long. From germline, CDR1 is MGHRA and CDR2 YSYEKL. The CDR3 region has the DNA TGCGCCAGCAGCCAAGATGGACGTGGCTCCTACAATGAGCAGTTCTTC. It encodes CASSQDGRGSYNEQFF.

This clonotype occurred many times. The gene calls are TRBV18 and TRBJ2-5; D ambiguous. CDR1 and CDR2 from the germline V gene are KGHSH and LQKENI. The V and J ends lost 8 bases and 5 bases respectively, with 12 bases between them. This CDR3 is built from 12 residues. The CDR3 here is CASSPSRETQYF. Written as DNA, the CDR3 is TGTGCCAGCAGCCCATCAAGGGAGACCCAGTACTTC. Full variable domain (missing parts from reference TRBV18 and TRBJ2-5): NAGVMQNPRHLVRRRGQEARLRCSPMKGHSHVYWYRQLPEEGLKFMVYLQKENIIDESGMPKERFSAEFPKEGPSILRIQQVVRGDSAAYFCASSPSRETQYFGPGTRLLVL.